The 4 T cell receptor beta chains listed next were all sequenced from one sample in a study of blood T cell repertoires in COVID-19. Only in-frame clones appear in the TCRdb table, and some are missing; sequencing was by immunoSEQ multiplex PCR. The repertoire has around 220,000 clones, approximately 90% of them found once; the top ten carry 2% to 2.5%. The sequencing input was peripheral blood. These receptors all stem from a woman aged 40 to 50 who had recovered from COVID-19.

The chain joins TRBV5-1 to TRBJ1-1; TRBD1 matches at 8 bases. J lost 5 bases, V lost 7 bases, and 4 bases had no gene match. Germline V lookup: CDR1 SGHRS, CDR2 YFSETQ. CDR3 length: 12 residues. The CDR3 here is CASGQGGTEAFF. The CDR3 coding sequence is TGCGCCAGCGGACAGGGAGGAACTGAAGCTTTCTTT. The whole variable domain, filled in from reference TRBV5-1 and TRBJ1-1, reads KAGVTQTPRYLIKTRGQQVTLSCSPISGHRSVSWYQQTPGQGLQFLFEYFSETQRNKGNFPGRFSGRQFSNSRSEMNVSTLELGDSALYLCASGQGGTEAFFGQGTRLTVV.

The chain joins TRBV5-3 to TRBJ1-1; D gene ambiguous. TRBV5-3 is assigned to the ORF class and has an uncertain function. Trimming stripped 0 bases from V and 0 bases from J, with 6 bases between. This CDR3 is built from 14 residues. The CDR3 spells CARSLGPLNTEAFF. Here the CDR3 DNA reads TGTGCCAGAAGCTTGGGGCCCCTGAACACTGAAGCTTTCTTT.

The V call is TRBV7-2, the J call TRBJ2-3; weak D call: TRBD2 (6 bases). V shed 5 bases and J shed 0 bases, with 12 bases lying between them. The CDR3 covers 15 residues. Germline V CDR1 and CDR2: SGHTA, FQGNSA. CDR3 nucleotides: TGTGCCAGCAGCATCCGGGGGTTTAGCACAGATACGCAGTATTTT. This translates into CASSIRGFSTDTQYF. Looking up the rest from reference TRBV7-2 and TRBJ2-3 gives the full variable domain: GAGVSQSPSNKVTEKGKDVELRCDPISGHTALYWYRQSLGQGLEFLIYFQGNSAPDKSGLPSDRFSAERTGGSVSTLTIQRTQQEDSAVYLCASSIRGFSTDTQYFGPGTRLTVL.

J is TRBJ2-1 and V is TRBV6-2 or TRBV6-3, with D tentatively TRBD2 (5 bases). Trimming left V 6 bases short and J 3 bases short, with 15 bases between. The CDR3 contains 15 residues. The germline gives CDR1 MNHEY, CDR2 SVGEGT. CDR3: CASSELETHYNEQFF. The CDR3 DNA follows: TGTGCCAGCAGCGAACTAGAGACCCACTACAATGAGCAGTTCTTC.